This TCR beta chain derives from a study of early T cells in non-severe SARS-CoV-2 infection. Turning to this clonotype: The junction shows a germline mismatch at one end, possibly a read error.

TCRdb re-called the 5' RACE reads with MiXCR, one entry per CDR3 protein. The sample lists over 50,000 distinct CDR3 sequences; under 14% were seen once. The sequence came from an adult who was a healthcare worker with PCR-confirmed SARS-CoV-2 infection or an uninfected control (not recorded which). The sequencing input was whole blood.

CDR3 residues: CASSVIRDKQETQYF. CDR3 nucleotide sequence: TGTGCCAGCAGCGTCATCCGGGACAAACAAGAGACCCAGTACTTT. The chain recombines TRBV7-3 with TRBJ2-5, with D tentatively TRBD1 (6 bases). This CDR3 spans 15 amino acids. Germline V gene data show CDR1 as SGHTA and CDR2 as FQGTGA.